These T cell receptor beta chains were read from a single sample in a study of metastatic and nonmetastatic thyroid tumors. TCRdb redid the clone calls on the PCR reads using MiXCR. The data show approximately 16,000 clones, about 30% seen once. The specimen was tumor tissue. All receptors derive from a male donor with papillary thyroid cancer or a benign thyroid nodule (not recorded which). Some clones in this sample may be carry-over from other donors' samples. The CDR3 runs from the conserved cysteine through the conserved F or W. A D gene is named only where the DNA matches it firmly. Clone size is not always given. Where it is, it says once, few, many or a class for expanded clones.

J gene: TRBJ1-2
V gene: TRBV5-8
D gene: .
clone size: .
CDR3 protein: CASRGTLDGYTF
CDR3 DNA: TGTGCCAGCAGGGGGACTCTCGATGGCTACACCTTC

J gene: TRBJ2-3
V gene: TRBV10-3
D gene: .
clone size: many
CDR3 protein: CAASGTFEGADTQYF
CDR3 DNA: TGTGCCGCCTCCGGGACATTCGAAGGGGCAGATACGCAGTATTTT

J gene: TRBJ2-1
V gene: TRBV3-1
D gene: .
clone size: .
CDR3 protein: CASSPDGGEQFF
CDR3 DNA: TGTGCCAGCAGCCCCGACGGGGGTGAGCAGTTCTTC

J gene: TRBJ2-7
V gene: TRBV11-3
D gene: .
clone size: once
CDR3 protein: CASSSLWAKSYEQYF
CDR3 DNA: TGTGCCAGCAGCTCCCTATGGGCAAAATCCTACGAGCAGTACTTC

J gene: TRBJ1-6
V gene: TRBV19
D gene: TRBD1
clone size: medium-sized
CDR3 protein: CASTTGDSPLHF
CDR3 DNA: TGTGCCAGTACTACAGGGGATTCACCCCTCCACTTT

J gene: TRBJ2-3
V gene: TRBV6-1
D gene: TRBD2
clone size: .
CDR3 protein: CASSFGTSGSTDTQYF
CDR3 DNA: TGTGCCAGCAGTTTCGGGACTAGCGGAAGCACAGATACGCAGTATTTT

J gene: TRBJ2-2
V gene: TRBV30
D gene: .
clone size: .
CDR3 protein: CASTRDGGTGELFF
CDR3 DNA: TGTGCCTCCACCCGGGACGGAGGGACCGGGGAGCTGTTTTTT

J gene: TRBJ1-2
V gene: TRBV5-1
D gene: TRBD1
clone size: .
CDR3 protein: CASSLISGTGPYGYTF
CDR3 DNA: TGCGCCAGCAGCTTGATCTCCGGGACAGGGCCCTATGGCTACACCTTC

J gene: TRBJ1-2
V gene: TRBV19
D gene: .
clone size: medium-sized
CDR3 protein: CASSMRGVVPYGYTF
CDR3 DNA: TGTGCCAGTAGTATGCGGGGGGTTGTCCCCTATGGCTACACCTTC

J gene: TRBJ2-7
V gene: TRBV27
D gene: .
clone size: .
CDR3 protein: CASSPPLGQQYF
CDR3 DNA: TGTGCCAGCAGTCCCCCCTTAGGGCAGCAGTACTTC

J gene: TRBJ2-5
V gene: TRBV28
D gene: .
clone size: many
CDR3 protein: CASSFGDDEETQYF
CDR3 DNA: TGTGCCAGCAGTTTCGGGGACGATGAGGAGACCCAGTACTTC

J gene: TRBJ2-4
V gene: TRBV5-6
D gene: TRBD1
clone size: many
CDR3 protein: CASSLILDRTKNIQYF
CDR3 DNA: TGTGCCAGCAGCTTGATCCTGGACAGGACCAAAAACATTCAGTACTTC

J gene: TRBJ1-2
V gene: TRBV20-1
D gene: .
clone size: .
CDR3 protein: CSGGANYGYTF
CDR3 DNA: TGCAGCGGTGGGGCGAACTATGGCTACACCTTC

J gene: TRBJ2-7
V gene: TRBV24-1
D gene: TRBD1
clone size: many
CDR3 protein: CATSLSGTGNEQYF
CDR3 DNA: TGTGCCACCAGTCTTAGTGGGACAGGGAACGAGCAGTACTTC

J gene: TRBJ2-7
V gene: TRBV5-6
D gene: .
clone size: .
CDR3 protein: CASSLSEGGEQYF
CDR3 DNA: TGTGCCAGCAGCTTATCGGAGGGGGGCGAGCAGTACTTC

J gene: TRBJ2-7
V gene: TRBV5-5
D gene: .
clone size: .
CDR3 protein: CASSFPMASYEQYF
CDR3 DNA: TGTGCCAGCAGCTTCCCAATGGCTAGCTACGAGCAGTACTTC

J gene: TRBJ2-1
V gene: TRBV3-1
D gene: TRBD2
clone size: .
CDR3 protein: CASSPPRRREGDNEQFF
CDR3 DNA: TGTGCCAGCAGCCCTCCTCGGCGTCGGGAGGGAGACAATGAGCAGTTCTTC

J gene: TRBJ1-1
V gene: TRBV5-1
D gene: .
clone size: .
CDR3 protein: CASAAGENTEAFF
CDR3 DNA: TGCGCCAGCGCCGCGGGGGAGAACACTGAAGCTTTCTTT

J gene: TRBJ1-1
V gene: TRBV19
D gene: .
clone size: few
CDR3 protein: CASSIKALNTEAFF
CDR3 DNA: TGTGCCAGTAGTATCAAAGCTCTGAACACTGAAGCTTTCTTT

J gene: TRBJ1-5
V gene: TRBV19
D gene: .
clone size: .
CDR3 protein: CASRIRTPGEPQHF
CDR3 DNA: TGTGCCAGTAGGATTCGTACACCAGGTGAGCCCCAGCATTTT

J gene: TRBJ2-2
V gene: TRBV6-1
D gene: TRBD1
clone size: few
CDR3 protein: CASTDRVNTGELFF
CDR3 DNA: TGTGCCAGCACCGACAGGGTGAACACCGGGGAGCTGTTTTTT

J gene: TRBJ2-7
V gene: TRBV20-1
D gene: TRBD1
clone size: .
CDR3 protein: CSARDRGGTDYEQYF
CDR3 DNA: TGCAGTGCTAGAGATCGGGGTGGGACAGACTACGAGCAGTACTTC

J gene: TRBJ1-5
V gene: TRBV27
D gene: TRBD1
clone size: .
CDR3 protein: CASSLGTGANQPQHF
CDR3 DNA: TGTGCCAGCAGTTTAGGAACAGGGGCCAATCAGCCCCAGCATTTT

J gene: TRBJ2-2
V gene: TRBV20-1
D gene: .
clone size: .
CDR3 protein: CSATPSKGAAANTGELFF
CDR3 DNA: TGCAGTGCTACCCCTTCGAAAGGAGCGGCTGCGAACACCGGGGAGCTGTTTTTT

J gene: TRBJ1-1
V gene: TRBV5-1
D gene: .
clone size: medium-sized
CDR3 protein: CASSVERGGQAEAFF
CDR3 DNA: TGCGCCAGCAGCGTAGAAAGGGGTGGTCAGGCTGAAGCTTTCTTT

J gene: TRBJ1-5
V gene: TRBV9
D gene: .
clone size: medium-sized
CDR3 protein: CASSVAGHSNQPQHF
CDR3 DNA: TGTGCCAGCAGCGTAGCGGGCCATAGCAATCAGCCCCAGCATTTT

J gene: TRBJ2-7
V gene: TRBV7-2
D gene: TRBD1
clone size: .
CDR3 protein: CASSSYRGQSYEQYF
CDR3 DNA: TGTGCCAGCAGCTCGTACAGGGGGCAGTCCTACGAGCAGTACTTC

J gene: TRBJ2-7
V gene: TRBV3-1
D gene: .
clone size: .
CDR3 protein: CASSQGYGADEQYF
CDR3 DNA: TGTGCCAGCAGCCAAGGGTACGGGGCTGACGAGCAGTACTTC

J gene: TRBJ2-1
V gene: TRBV20-1
D gene: TRBD2
clone size: medium-sized
CDR3 protein: CSARDTVAGDYNEQFF
CDR3 DNA: TGCAGTGCTAGAGATACAGTAGCGGGAGACTACAATGAGCAGTTCTTC

J gene: TRBJ2-1
V gene: TRBV6-1
D gene: .
clone size: many
CDR3 protein: CATGEDEQFF
CDR3 DNA: TGTGCCACCGGAGAGGATGAGCAGTTCTTC

J gene: TRBJ2-7
V gene: TRBV28
D gene: .
clone size: few
CDR3 protein: CASSFEGRDEQYF
CDR3 DNA: TGTGCCAGCAGTTTTGAGGGAAGGGACGAGCAGTACTTC

J gene: TRBJ2-1
V gene: TRBV19
D gene: TRBD1
clone size: large
CDR3 protein: CASNRGTGSSYNEQFF
CDR3 DNA: TGTGCCAGCAATAGAGGGACAGGAAGCTCCTACAATGAGCAGTTCTTC

J gene: TRBJ2-1
V gene: TRBV19
D gene: TRBD2
clone size: medium-sized
CDR3 protein: CASSPQTSGGSNEQFF
CDR3 DNA: TGTGCCAGTAGTCCCCAGACTAGCGGGGGGTCCAATGAGCAGTTCTTC

J gene: TRBJ1-2
V gene: TRBV20-1
D gene: TRBD1
clone size: .
CDR3 protein: CSARPPLDRSFKSDTF
CDR3 DNA: TGCAGTGCTAGGCCACCCCTGGACAGGTCCTTTAAGAGTGACACCTTC

J gene: TRBJ2-3
V gene: TRBV11-2
D gene: TRBD2
clone size: many
CDR3 protein: CASSLEGLAGGADGRDTQYF
CDR3 DNA: TGTGCCAGCAGCTTAGAGGGACTAGCGGGGGGCGCGGACGGGAGAGATACGCAGTATTTT

J gene: TRBJ2-1
V gene: TRBV27
D gene: TRBD2
clone size: few
CDR3 protein: CASSLYDSGGVGQFF
CDR3 DNA: TGTGCCAGCAGTTTATATGATAGCGGGGGGGTCGGGCAGTTCTTC

J gene: TRBJ2-5
V gene: TRBV11-2
D gene: .
clone size: .
CDR3 protein: CASSQDQGYQETQYF
CDR3 DNA: TGTGCCAGCAGCCAAGATCAGGGATATCAAGAGACCCAGTACTTC

J gene: TRBJ2-7
V gene: TRBV28
D gene: TRBD2
clone size: .
CDR3 protein: CASILGLAGAYEQYF
CDR3 DNA: TGTGCCAGCATCCTGGGGCTGGCGGGAGCCTACGAGCAGTACTTC

J gene: TRBJ1-1
V gene: TRBV7-9
D gene: .
clone size: medium-sized
CDR3 protein: CASSLMRTLNTEAFF
CDR3 DNA: TGTGCCAGCAGCTTAATGCGGACGTTGAACACTGAAGCTTTCTTT

J gene: TRBJ2-7
V gene: TRBV9
D gene: TRBD1
clone size: medium-sized
CDR3 protein: CASSEGGQGPYEQYF
CDR3 DNA: TGTGCCAGCAGCGAAGGGGGACAGGGGCCCTACGAGCAGTACTTC

J gene: TRBJ2-7
V gene: TRBV6-2/TRBV6-3
D gene: .
clone size: .
CDR3 protein: CAITTRGPSSYEQYF
CDR3 DNA: TGTGCCATCACGACCAGGGGTCCAAGCTCCTACGAGCAGTACTTC

J gene: TRBJ2-7
V gene: TRBV12-3/TRBV12-4
D gene: .
clone size: few
CDR3 protein: CASSLGGGGYEQYF
CDR3 DNA: TGTGCCAGCAGTTTAGGTGGGGGCGGCTACGAGCAGTACTTC

J gene: TRBJ1-1
V gene: TRBV11-2
D gene: .
clone size: .
CDR3 protein: CASSRSRNTEAFF
CDR3 DNA: TGTGCCAGCAGCCGTTCAAGGAACACTGAAGCTTTCTTT

J gene: TRBJ1-1
V gene: TRBV25-1
D gene: .
clone size: many
CDR3 protein: CASSEFGELNTEAFF
CDR3 DNA: TGTGCCAGCAGTGAATTTGGCGAACTGAACACTGAAGCTTTCTTT

J gene: TRBJ1-5
V gene: TRBV12-3/TRBV12-4
D gene: TRBD1
clone size: medium-sized
CDR3 protein: CASSLDRGVNQPQHF
CDR3 DNA: TGTGCCAGCAGTTTGGACAGGGGCGTCAATCAGCCCCAGCATTTT